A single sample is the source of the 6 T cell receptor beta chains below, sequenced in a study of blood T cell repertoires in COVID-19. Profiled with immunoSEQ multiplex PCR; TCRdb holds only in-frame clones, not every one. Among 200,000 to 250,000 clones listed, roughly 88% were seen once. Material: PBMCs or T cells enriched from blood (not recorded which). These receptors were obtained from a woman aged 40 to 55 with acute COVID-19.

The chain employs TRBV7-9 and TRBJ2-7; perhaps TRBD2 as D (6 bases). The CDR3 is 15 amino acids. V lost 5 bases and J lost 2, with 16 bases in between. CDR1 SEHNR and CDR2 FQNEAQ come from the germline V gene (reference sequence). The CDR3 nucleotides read TGTGCCAGCAGCGGACCGGGACTCCCAACCTACGAGCAGTACTTC. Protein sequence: CASSGPGLPTYEQYF.

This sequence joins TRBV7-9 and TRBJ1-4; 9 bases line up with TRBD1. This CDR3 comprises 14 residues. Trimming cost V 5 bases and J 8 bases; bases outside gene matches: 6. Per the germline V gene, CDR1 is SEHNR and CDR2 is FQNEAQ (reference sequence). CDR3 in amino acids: CASSTGQGVEKLFF. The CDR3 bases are TGTGCCAGCAGCACGGGACAGGGTGTCGAAAAACTGTTTTTT.

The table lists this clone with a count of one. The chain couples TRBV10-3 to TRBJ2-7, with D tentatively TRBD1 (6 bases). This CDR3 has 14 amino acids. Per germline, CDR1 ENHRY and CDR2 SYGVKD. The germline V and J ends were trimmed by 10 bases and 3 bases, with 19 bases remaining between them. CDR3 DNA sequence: TGTGCCACCTCGACCGAACAGGGTAACTACGAGCAGTACGTC. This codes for CATSTEQGNYEQYV.

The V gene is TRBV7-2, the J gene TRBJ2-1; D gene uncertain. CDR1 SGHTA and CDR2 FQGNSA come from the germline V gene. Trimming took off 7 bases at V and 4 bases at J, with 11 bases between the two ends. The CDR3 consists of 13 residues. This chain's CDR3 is CASNPTQYNEQFF. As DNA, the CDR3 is TGTGCCAGCAACCCGACACAGTACAATGAGCAGTTCTTC. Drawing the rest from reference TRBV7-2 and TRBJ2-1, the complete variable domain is GAGVSQSPSNKVTEKGKDVELRCDPISGHTALYWYRQSLGQGLEFLIYFQGNSAPDKSGLPSDRFSAERTGGSVSTLTIQRTQQEDSAVYLCASNPTQYNEQFFGPGTRLTVL.

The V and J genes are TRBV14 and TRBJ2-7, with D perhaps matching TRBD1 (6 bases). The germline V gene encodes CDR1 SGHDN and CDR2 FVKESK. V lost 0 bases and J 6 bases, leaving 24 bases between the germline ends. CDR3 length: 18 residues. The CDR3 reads CASSQDHAFRGDRSEQYF. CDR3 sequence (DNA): TGTGCCAGCAGCCAAGATCACGCCTTCAGGGGAGATCGTAGCGAGCAGTACTTC.

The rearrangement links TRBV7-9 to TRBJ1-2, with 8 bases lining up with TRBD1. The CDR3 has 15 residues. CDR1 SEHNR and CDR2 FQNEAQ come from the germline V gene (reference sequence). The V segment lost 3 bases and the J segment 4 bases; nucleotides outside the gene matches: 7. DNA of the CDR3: TGTGCCAGCAGCTTCGGACAGGGAGGCACCTATGGCTACACCTTC. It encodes CASSFGQGGTYGYTF.